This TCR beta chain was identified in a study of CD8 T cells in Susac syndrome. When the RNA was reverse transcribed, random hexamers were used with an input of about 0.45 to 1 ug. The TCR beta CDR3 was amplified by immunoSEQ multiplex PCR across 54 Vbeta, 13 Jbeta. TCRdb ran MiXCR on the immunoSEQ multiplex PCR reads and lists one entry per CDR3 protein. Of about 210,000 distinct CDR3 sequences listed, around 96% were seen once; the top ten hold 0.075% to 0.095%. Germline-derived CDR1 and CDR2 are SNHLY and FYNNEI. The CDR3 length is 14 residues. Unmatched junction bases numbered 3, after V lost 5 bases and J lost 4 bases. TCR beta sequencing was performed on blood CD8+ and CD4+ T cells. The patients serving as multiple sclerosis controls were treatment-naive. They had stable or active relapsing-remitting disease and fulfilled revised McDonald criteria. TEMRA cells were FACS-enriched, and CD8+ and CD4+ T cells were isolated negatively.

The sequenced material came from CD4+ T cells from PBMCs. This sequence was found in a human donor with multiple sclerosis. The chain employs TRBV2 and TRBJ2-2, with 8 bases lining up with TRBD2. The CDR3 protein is CASSLREGTGELFF. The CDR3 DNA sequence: TGTGCCAGCAGTCTTCGGGAGGGCACCGGGGAGCTGTTTTTT.